The subject of this entry is one T cell receptor (beta chain). These data originate in a study of cytomegalovirus exposure and HLA in healthy donors. From germline, CDR1 is MRHNA and CDR2 SNTAGT. This CDR3 has 14 residues. Trimming at V came to 4 bases and at J to 2 bases, leaving 2 bases not matched to a gene. The PCR employed 60 Vbeta primers together with 13 Jbeta primers. Here immunoSEQ multiplex PCR was the method, and the copy in TCRdb shows in-frame clones only, minus some. The table has 30,000 to 40,000 clones, roughly 76% seen once. Sequencing was carried out using PBMCs. This chain uses TRBV6-4 with TRBJ1-5, with TRBD1 matching 7 bases. This sequence originates from a woman aged 25-40 years in good health and CMV-seropositive. The CDR3 DNA follows: TGTGCCAGCAGTGCGCAGGGGGGCAATCAGCCCCAGCATTTT. Translated, it gives CASSAQGGNQPQHF.